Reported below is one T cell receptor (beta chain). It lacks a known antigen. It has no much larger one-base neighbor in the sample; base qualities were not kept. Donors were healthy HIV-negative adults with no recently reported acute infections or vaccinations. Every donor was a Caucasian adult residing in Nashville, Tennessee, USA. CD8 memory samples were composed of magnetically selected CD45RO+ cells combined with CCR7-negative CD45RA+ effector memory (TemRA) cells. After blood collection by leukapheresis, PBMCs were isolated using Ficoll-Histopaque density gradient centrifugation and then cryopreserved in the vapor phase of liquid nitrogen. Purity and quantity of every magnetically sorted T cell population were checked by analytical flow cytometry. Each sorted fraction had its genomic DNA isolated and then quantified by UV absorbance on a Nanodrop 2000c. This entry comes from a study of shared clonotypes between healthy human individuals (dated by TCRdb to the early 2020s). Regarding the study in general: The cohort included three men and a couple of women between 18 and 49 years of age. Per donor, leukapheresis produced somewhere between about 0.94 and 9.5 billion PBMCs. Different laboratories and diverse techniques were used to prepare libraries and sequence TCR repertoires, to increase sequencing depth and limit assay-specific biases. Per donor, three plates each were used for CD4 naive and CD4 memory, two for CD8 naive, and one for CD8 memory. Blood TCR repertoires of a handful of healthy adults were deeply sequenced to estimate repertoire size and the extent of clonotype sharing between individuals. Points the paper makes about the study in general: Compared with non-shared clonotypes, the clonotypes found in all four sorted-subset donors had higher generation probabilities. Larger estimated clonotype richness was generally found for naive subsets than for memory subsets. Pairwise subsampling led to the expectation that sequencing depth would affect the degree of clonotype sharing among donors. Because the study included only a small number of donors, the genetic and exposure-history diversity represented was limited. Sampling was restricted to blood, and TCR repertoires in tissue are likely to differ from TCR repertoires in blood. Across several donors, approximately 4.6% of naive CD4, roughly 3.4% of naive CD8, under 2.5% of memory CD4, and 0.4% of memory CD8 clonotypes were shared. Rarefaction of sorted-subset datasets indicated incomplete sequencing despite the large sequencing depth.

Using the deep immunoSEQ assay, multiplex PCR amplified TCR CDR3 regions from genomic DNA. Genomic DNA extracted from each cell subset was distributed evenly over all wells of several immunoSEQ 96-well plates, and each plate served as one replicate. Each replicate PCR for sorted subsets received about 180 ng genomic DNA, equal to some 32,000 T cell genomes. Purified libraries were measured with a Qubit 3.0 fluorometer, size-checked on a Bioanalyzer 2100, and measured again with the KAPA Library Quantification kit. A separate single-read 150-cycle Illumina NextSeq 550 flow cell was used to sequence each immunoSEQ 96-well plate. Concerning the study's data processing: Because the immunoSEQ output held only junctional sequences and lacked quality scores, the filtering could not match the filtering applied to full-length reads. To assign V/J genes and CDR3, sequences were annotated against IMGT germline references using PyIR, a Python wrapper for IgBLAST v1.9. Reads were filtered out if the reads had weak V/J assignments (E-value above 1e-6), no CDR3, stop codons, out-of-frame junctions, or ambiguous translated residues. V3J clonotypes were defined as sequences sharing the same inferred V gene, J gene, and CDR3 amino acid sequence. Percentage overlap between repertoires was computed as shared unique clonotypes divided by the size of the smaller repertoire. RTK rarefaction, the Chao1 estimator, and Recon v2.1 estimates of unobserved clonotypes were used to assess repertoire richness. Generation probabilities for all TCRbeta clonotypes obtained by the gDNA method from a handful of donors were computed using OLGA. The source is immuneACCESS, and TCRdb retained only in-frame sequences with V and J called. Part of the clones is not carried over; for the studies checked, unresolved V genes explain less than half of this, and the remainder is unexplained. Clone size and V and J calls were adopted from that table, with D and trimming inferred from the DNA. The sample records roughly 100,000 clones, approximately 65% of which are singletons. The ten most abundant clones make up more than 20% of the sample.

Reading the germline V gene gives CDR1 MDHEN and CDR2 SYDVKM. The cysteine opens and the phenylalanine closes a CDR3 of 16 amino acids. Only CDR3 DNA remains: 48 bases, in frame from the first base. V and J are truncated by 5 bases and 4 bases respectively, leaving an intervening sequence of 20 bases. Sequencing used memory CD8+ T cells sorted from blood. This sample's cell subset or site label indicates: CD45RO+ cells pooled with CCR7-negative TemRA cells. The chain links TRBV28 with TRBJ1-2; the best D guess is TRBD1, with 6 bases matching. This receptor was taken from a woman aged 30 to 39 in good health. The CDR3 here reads CASSPNGGGWSYGYTF. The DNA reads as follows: TGTGCCAGCAGTCCTAACGGGGGGGGCTGGAGCTATGGCTACACCTTC.